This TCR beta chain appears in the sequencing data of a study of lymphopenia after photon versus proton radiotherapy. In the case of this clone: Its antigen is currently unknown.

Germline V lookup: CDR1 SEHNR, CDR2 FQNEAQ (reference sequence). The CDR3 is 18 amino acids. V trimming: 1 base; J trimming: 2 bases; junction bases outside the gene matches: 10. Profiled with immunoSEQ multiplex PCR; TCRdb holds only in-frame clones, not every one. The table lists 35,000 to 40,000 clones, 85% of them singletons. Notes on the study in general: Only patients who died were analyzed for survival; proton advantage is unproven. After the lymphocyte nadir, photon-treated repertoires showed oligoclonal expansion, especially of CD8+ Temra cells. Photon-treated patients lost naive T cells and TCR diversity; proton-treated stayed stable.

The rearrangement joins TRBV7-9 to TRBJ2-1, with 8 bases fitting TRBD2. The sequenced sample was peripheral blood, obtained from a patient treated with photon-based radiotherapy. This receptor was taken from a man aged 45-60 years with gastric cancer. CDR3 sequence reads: CASSLVGRASGPYNEQFF. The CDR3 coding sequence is TGTGCCAGCAGCTTAGTTGGTCGGGCTAGCGGGCCCTACAATGAGCAGTTCTTC.